This T cell receptor (beta chain) was identified during a study of post-analysis software for immune sequencing data. Overall study context: Progressive-relapsing, secondary progressive and relapsing-remitting multiple sclerosis were among the disease courses included.

Points from the study as a whole: Comparison with controls showed significantly lower normalized Chao1 diversity in multiple sclerosis patients. In patients, TRBV5-6, TRBV5-1 and TRBV20-1 belonged to five TRBV segments found more frequently than in controls. F measure showed strong co-clustering of same-batch samples.

The CDR3 totals 14 residues. Germline V gene lookup returns CDR1 MNHEY and CDR2 SVGAGI. V lost 7 bases and J lost 3, with 15 bases in between. Turning to this clonotype: Its antigen is currently unknown.

Each TCR beta cDNA library carried unique molecular identifiers. Input of roughly 0.9 to 11 million T cells yielded a few hundred thousand cDNA molecules. TCRdb ran MiXCR on the PCR reads and lists one entry per CDR3 protein. The sample records about 430,000 distinct CDR3 sequences, approximately 38% being singletons. Sequencing was done on a sample of blood. The clonotype originates from a girl aged 2 to 9 with multiple sclerosis. The rearrangement joins TRBV6-5 to TRBJ1-1; D remains unclear. CDR3 amino acids: CASTHKFPHTEAFF. CDR3 sequence (DNA): TGTGCCAGCACCCACAAGTTCCCCCACACTGAAGCTTTCTTT.